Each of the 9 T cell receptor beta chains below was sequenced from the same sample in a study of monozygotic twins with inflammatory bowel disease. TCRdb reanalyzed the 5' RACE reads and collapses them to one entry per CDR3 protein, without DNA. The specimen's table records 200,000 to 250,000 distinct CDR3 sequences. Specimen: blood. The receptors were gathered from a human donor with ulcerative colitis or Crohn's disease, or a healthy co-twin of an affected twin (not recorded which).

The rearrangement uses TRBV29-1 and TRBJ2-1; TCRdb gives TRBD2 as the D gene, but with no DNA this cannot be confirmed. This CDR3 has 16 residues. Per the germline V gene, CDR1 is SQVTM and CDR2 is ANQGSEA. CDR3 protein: CSVVKGGSGRINEQFF.

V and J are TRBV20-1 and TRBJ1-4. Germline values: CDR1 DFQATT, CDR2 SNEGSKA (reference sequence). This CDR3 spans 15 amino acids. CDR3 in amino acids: CSAQRGTAFYEKLFF.

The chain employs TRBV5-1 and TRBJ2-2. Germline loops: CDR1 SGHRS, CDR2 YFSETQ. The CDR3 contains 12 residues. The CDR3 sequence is CASSLITGELFF.

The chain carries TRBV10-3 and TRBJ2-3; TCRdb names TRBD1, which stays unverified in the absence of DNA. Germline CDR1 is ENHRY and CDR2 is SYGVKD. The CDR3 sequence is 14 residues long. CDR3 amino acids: CATSRTGRIDTQYF.

The CDR3: CASSQYLTSGGQGDTQYF. V usage is TRBV4-2 and J usage is TRBJ2-3; there is no DNA to check the TCRdb D call of TRBD2. Germline CDR1 and CDR2: LGHNA and YNFKEQ. CDR3 length: 18 amino acids.

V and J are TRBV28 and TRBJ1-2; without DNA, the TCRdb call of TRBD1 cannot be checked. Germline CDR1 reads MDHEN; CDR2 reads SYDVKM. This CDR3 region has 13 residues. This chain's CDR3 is CASTRTGTYGYTF.

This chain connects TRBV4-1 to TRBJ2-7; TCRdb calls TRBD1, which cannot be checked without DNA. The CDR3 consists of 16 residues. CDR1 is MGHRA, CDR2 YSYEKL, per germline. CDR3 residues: CASSQLTGTGDHEQYF.

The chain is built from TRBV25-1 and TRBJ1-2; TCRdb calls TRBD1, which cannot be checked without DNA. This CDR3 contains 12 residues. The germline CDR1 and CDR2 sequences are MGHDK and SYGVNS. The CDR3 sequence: CATSGDTHGYTF.

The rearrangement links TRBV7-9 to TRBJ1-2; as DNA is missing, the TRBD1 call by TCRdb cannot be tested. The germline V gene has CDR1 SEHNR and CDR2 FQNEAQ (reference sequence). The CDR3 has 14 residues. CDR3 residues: CASSPNRDSTWRTF.